The next 16 T cell receptor beta chains were all read from a single sample in a study of shared clonotypes between healthy human individuals. Sequencing was performed with immunoSEQ multiplex PCR; in TCRdb, only in-frame clones are kept and a portion is missing. Among some 1.5 million clones listed, 98% were seen once. The sample was naive CD4+ T cells sorted from blood. Subset of the sample: CD45RA+ positively selected. The receptors were gathered from a man between 25 and 39 years old in good health.

This clone was found a few times. V is TRBV29-1 and J is TRBJ2-2; D is undetermined. Germline CDR1 is SQVTM and CDR2 is ANQGSEA. The CDR3 consists of 14 residues. V dropped 7 bases and J dropped 2 bases, with 14 bases sitting between them. The CDR3 here is CSALRSGNTGELFF. The CDR3 coding sequence is TGCAGCGCCCTTAGGTCAGGCAACACCGGGGAGCTGTTTTTT.

As regards this clone: Other DNA sequences in this sample translate to the same CDR3. The gene calls are TRBV5-6 and TRBJ2-7; D perhaps matches TRBD1 (6 bases). The V end lost 2 bases, the J end lost 1 base, and 13 bases lay between the germline ends. Germline V gives CDR1 SGHDT, CDR2 YYEEEE. The CDR3 extends over 15 amino acids. Written as DNA, the CDR3 is TGTGCCAGCAGCTTCAGGGGTGTCGGATCCTACGAGCAGTACTTC. This encodes CASSFRGVGSYEQYF.

The chain is built from TRBV4-3 and TRBJ2-1, with 13 nucleotides matching TRBD2. J gave up 4 bases and V 0 bases, and 9 bases lay outside the gene matches. This CDR3 contains 19 residues. From germline, CDR1 is LGHNA and CDR2 YSLEER. The CDR3 DNA reads as TGCGCCAGCAGCCAAGATTCACACACTAGCGGGAGGGGGTACAATGAGCAGTTCTTC. Protein sequence: CASSQDSHTSGRGYNEQFF.

This rearrangement joins TRBV7-2 to TRBJ2-7; TRBD1 aligns across 9 bases. Looked up from germline, CDR1 is SGHTA and CDR2 is FQGNSA. This CDR3 region has 13 residues. The V and J ends lost 5 bases and 6 bases, in that order; junction bases with no gene match: 5. CDR3 region: CASSLGTGSEQYF. CDR3 nucleotide sequence: TGTGCCAGCAGCCTCGGGACAGGGTCCGAGCAGTACTTC.

This clone was detected only once. The V call is TRBV6-1, the J call TRBJ2-1; 12 positions agree with TRBD2. V dropped 2 bases and J dropped 5; count of bases not matched to a gene: 7. The CDR3 is 17 residues long. In germline, CDR1 is MNHNS, CDR2 SASEGT. The CDR3 nucleotides read TGTGCCAGCAGTGAACGGGGCCTAGCGGGAGGGAACAATGAGCAGTTCTTC. Translation gives CASSERGLAGGNNEQFF.

The gene calls are TRBV30 and TRBJ2-3; a weak D match, TRBD2 (6 bases). Germline V CDR1 and CDR2: GTSNPN, SVGIG (reference sequence). V lost 5 bases and J 1 base, leaving 16 bases between the germline ends. The CDR3 has 15 residues. The CDR3 DNA is TGTGCCTGGGCACCTATTAGCGGACGCACAGATACGCAGTATTTT. This codes for CAWAPISGRTDTQYF.

A note on this clone: The same CDR3 can be traced to other DNA sequences in this sample. V and J are TRBV28 and TRBJ2-7; D ambiguous. The V and J ends lost 6 bases and 3 bases respectively, with 9 bases between them. The CDR3 consists of 12 residues. The germline gives CDR1 MDHEN, CDR2 SYDVKM. The DNA of the CDR3 is TGTGCCAGCAGGGGCGGTCTCTACGAGCAGTACTTC. Residues: CASRGGLYEQYF.

This sequence joins TRBV27 and TRBJ1-4; D may be TRBD1 (5 bases). The CDR3 length is 16 residues. V lost 5 bases to trimming and J lost 3 bases, with 16 bases between them. The germline CDR1 and CDR2 sequences are MNHEY and SMNVEV (reference sequence). In DNA, the CDR3 is TGTGCCAGCAGTCCCAGCCCCCGGGGGGCTAATGAAAAACTGTTTTTT. This translates into CASSPSPRGANEKLFF.

The chain employs TRBV5-1 and TRBJ2-3; D may be TRBD1 (6 bases). The CDR3 runs 15 residues. Looked up from germline, CDR1 is SGHRS and CDR2 is YFSETQ. V lost 3 bases to trimming and J lost 0 bases, with 11 bases between them. The CDR3: CASSSDRTSTDTQYF. The CDR3 coding sequence is TGCGCCAGCAGCTCGGACAGAACTAGCACAGATACGCAGTATTTT.

The V call is TRBV15, the J call TRBJ2-1; no firm D call. Per germline, CDR1 LNHNV and CDR2 YYDKDF (reference sequence). The CDR3 runs 13 residues. The V end lost 4 bases, the J end lost 8 bases, and 12 bases lay between the germline ends. In nucleotides, the CDR3 is TGTGCCACCAGCAAAAAAACGGTGCATGAGCAGTTCTTC. Its protein is CATSKKTVHEQFF.

This clone was picked up one time. This sequence joins TRBV6-8 and TRBJ1-1; D uncertain. Trimming shortened V by 6 bases and J by 4 bases, and 6 bases separated the two germline ends. Germline CDR1 and CDR2: MNHGY and SAAAGT. The CDR3 loop spans 11 amino acids. In nucleotides, the CDR3 is TGTGCCAGCAGCAGTAGCACTGAAGCTTTCTTT. It specifies CASSSSTEAFF.

The chain combines TRBV7-9 with TRBJ1-1, with D uncertain. CDR1 and CDR2 (germline): SEHNR, FQNEAQ (reference sequence). Trimming removed 5 bases at V and 0 bases at J, with 7 bases between. CDR3 size: 13 residues. CDR3: CASSATVNTEAFF. CDR3 bases: TGTGCCAGCAGCGCGACCGTGAACACTGAAGCTTTCTTT.

The chain uses TRBV28 and TRBJ2-7, with 9 positions matching TRBD1. The CDR3 spans 12 residues. CDR1 is MDHEN and CDR2 is SYDVKM in the germline V gene. Unmatched junction bases numbered 2, after V lost 5 bases and J lost 6 bases. The CDR3 is CASSRQGGEQYF. CDR3 nucleotide sequence: TGTGCCAGCAGTAGACAGGGGGGCGAGCAGTACTTC. The whole variable domain, remainder taken from reference TRBV28 and TRBJ2-7, is DVKVTQSSRYLVKRTGEKVFLECVQDMDHENMFWYRQDPGLGLRLIYFSYDVKMKEKGDIPEGYSVSREKKERFSLILESASTNQTSMYLCASSRQGGEQYFGPGTRLTVT.

This clone was seen a single time. Within the sample, other DNA sequences also encode this same CDR3. The chain links TRBV5-1 to TRBJ1-2; D call uncertain. The CDR3 consists of 13 residues. The V and J ends lost 0 bases and 4 bases respectively, with 7 bases between them. Germline values: CDR1 SGHRS, CDR2 YFSETQ. Here the CDR3 reads CASSLADGYGYTF. Here the CDR3 DNA reads TGCGCCAGCAGCTTGGCGGACGGCTATGGCTACACCTTC.

Worth noting for this clone: The junction departs from germline at one end; a sequencing error may be responsible. J is TRBJ2-1 and V is TRBV7-3; D unresolved. The germline V gene has CDR1 SGHTA and CDR2 FQGTGA. This CDR3 has 17 residues. The CDR3 is CASSLIVAAAHVNERFF. DNA of the CDR3: TGTGCCAGCAGCTTAATAGTCGCTGCGGCGCACGTAAATGAGCGGTTCTTC.

The rearrangement joins TRBV29-1 to TRBJ2-7; D gene ambiguous. Germline CDR1 and CDR2: SQVTM and ANQGSEA. The CDR3 runs 12 residues. V lost 6 bases and J lost 2, with 11 bases in between. As DNA, the CDR3 is TGCAGCGTCGCGACAAATACCTACGAGCAGTACTTC. It codes for CSVATNTYEQYF.